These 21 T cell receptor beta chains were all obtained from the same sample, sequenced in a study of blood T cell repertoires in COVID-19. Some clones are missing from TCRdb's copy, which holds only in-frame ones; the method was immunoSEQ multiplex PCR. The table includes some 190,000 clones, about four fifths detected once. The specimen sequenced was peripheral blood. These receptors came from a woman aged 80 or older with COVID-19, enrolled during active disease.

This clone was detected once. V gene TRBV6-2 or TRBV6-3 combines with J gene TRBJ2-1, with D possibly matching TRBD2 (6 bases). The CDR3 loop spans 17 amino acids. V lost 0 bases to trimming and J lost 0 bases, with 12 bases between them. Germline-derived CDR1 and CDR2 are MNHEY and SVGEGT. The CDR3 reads CASSYSSAGLSYNEQFF. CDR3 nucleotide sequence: TGTGCCAGCAGTTACTCGAGTGCGGGACTCTCCTACAATGAGCAGTTCTTC.

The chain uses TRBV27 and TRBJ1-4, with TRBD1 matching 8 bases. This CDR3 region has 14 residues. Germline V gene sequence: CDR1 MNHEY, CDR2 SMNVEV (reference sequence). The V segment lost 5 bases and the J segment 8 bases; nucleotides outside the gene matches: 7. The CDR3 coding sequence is TGTGCCAGCAGTATTAATGGGGACAGGGAAAAACTGTTTTTT. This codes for CASSINGDREKLFF.

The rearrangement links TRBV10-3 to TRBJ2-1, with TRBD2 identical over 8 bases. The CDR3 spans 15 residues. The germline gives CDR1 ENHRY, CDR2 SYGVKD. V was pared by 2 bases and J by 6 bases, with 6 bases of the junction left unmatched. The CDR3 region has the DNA TGTGCCATCAGTGAGCAAGCGGGAGTCCGCAATGAGCAGTTCTTC. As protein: CAISEQAGVRNEQFF.

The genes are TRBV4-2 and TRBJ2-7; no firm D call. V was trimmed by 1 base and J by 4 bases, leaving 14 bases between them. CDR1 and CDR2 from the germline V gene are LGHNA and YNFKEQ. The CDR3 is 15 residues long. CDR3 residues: CASSQAYQESYEQYF. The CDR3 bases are TGTGCCAGCAGCCAAGCCTATCAAGAGAGTTACGAGCAGTACTTC.

Here the CDR3 DNA reads TGTGCCAGCAGCCCGGACAGATATGGCTACACCTTC. This translates into CASSPDRYGYTF. The genes are TRBV3-1 (or the pseudogene TRBV3-2) and TRBJ1-2, with D possibly matching TRBD1 (6 bases). V lost 4 bases and J lost 5, with 8 bases in between. The V gene's germline CDR1 is LGHDT and CDR2 YNNKEL (reference sequence). There are 12 residues in the CDR3.

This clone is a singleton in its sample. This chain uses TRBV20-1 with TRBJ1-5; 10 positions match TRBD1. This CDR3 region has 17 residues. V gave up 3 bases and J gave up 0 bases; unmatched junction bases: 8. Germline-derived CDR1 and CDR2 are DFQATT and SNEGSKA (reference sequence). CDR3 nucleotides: TGCAGTGCTAGTCGGACAGGGGGACTATATAGCAATCAGCCCCAGCATTTT. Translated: CSASRTGGLYSNQPQHF.

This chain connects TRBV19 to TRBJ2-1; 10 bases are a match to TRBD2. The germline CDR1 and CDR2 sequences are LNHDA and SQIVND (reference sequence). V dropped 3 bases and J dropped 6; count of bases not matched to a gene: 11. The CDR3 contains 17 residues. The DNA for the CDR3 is TGTGCCAGTAGTATGATAATAGCGGGAGGACGGGGCAATGAGCAGTTCTTC. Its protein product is CASSMIIAGGRGNEQFF.

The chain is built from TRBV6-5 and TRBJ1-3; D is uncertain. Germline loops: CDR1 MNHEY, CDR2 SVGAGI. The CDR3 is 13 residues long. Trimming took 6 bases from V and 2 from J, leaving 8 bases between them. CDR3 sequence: CASRAAAGNTIYF. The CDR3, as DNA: TGTGCCAGCAGGGCGGCCGCTGGAAACACCATATATTTT.

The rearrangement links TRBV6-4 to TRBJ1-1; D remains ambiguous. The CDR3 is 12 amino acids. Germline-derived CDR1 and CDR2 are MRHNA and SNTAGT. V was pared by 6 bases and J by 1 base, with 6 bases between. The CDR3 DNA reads TGTGCCAGCAGAACACAGAACACTGAAGCTTTCTTT. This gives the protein CASRTQNTEAFF.

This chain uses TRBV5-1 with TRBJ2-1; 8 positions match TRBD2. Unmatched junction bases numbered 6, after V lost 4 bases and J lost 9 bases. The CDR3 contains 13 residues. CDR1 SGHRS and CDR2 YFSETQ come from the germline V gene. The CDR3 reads CASSNGTRGEQFF. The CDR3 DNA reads TGCGCCAGCAGCAATGGGACTAGAGGTGAGCAGTTCTTC.

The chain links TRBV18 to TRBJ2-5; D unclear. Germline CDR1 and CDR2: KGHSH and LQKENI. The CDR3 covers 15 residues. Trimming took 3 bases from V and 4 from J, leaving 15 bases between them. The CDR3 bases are TGTGCCAGCTCACCTTACCCCCCGGGTCCAGAGACCCAGTACTTC. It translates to CASSPYPPGPETQYF. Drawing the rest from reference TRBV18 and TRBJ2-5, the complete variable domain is NAGVMQNPRHLVRRRGQEARLRCSPMKGHSHVYWYRQLPEEGLKFMVYLQKENIIDESGMPKERFSAEFPKEGPSILRIQQVVRGDSAAYFCASSPYPPGPETQYFGPGTRLLVL.

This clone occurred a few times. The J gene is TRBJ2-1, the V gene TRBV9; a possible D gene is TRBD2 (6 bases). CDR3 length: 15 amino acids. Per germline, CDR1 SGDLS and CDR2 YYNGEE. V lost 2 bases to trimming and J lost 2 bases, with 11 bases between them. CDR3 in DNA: TGTGCCAGCAGCGTTGGGACTGGGCCCTACAATGAGCAGTTCTTC. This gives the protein CASSVGTGPYNEQFF.

This chain's CDR3 is CASSQAGSGGSQPQHF. The CDR3 DNA follows: TGTGCCAGCAGCCAAGCTGGTTCAGGGGGCAGTCAGCCCCAGCATTTT. The gene calls are TRBV3-1 (or the pseudogene TRBV3-2) and TRBJ1-5; 8 bases line up with TRBD1. The CDR3 has 16 amino acids. J lost 6 bases, V lost 1 base, and 8 bases had no gene match. Germline CDR1 reads LGHDT; CDR2 reads YNNKEL (reference sequence).

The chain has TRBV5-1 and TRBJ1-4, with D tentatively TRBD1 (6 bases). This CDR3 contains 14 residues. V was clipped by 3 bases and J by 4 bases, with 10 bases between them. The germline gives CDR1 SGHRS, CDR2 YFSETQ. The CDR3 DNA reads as TGCGCCAGCAGCTCGACAGGAGTTAATGAAAAACTGTTTTTT. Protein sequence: CASSSTGVNEKLFF.

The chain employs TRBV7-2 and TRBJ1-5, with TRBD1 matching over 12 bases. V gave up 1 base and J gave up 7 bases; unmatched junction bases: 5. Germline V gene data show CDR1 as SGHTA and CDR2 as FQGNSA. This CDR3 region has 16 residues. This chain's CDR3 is CASSLVGTGGAQPQHF. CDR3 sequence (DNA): TGTGCCAGCAGCTTAGTCGGGACAGGGGGCGCGCAGCCCCAGCATTTT.

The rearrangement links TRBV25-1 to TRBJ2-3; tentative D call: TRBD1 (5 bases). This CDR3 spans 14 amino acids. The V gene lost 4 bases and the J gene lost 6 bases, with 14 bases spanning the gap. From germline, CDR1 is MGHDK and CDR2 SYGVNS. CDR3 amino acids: CASSARQGWDTQYF. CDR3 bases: TGTGCCAGCAGTGCCCGCCAGGGATGGGATACGCAGTATTTT.

In nucleotides, the CDR3 is TGTGCCAGCAGTGATAGACTAAAAGATCAGCCCCAGCATTTT. Protein product: CASSDRLKDQPQHF. The chain employs TRBV2 and TRBJ1-5; D gene uncertain. CDR3 size: 14 residues. The V end lost 3 bases, the J end lost 5 bases, and 11 bases lay between the germline ends. Per germline, CDR1 SNHLY and CDR2 FYNNEI.

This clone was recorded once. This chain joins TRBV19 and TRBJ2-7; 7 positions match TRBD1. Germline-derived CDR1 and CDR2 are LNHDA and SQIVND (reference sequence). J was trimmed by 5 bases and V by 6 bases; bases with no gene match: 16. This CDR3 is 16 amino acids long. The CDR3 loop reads CASSRFELRGRDEQYF. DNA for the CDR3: TGTGCCAGTAGCCGATTTGAGCTGAGGGGGCGCGACGAGCAGTACTTC. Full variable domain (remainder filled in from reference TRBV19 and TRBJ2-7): DGGITQSPKYLFRKEGQNVTLSCEQNLNHDAMYWYRQDPGQGLRLIYYSQIVNDFQKGDIAEGYSVSREKKESFPLTVTSAQKNPTAFYLCASSRFELRGRDEQYFGPGTRLTVT.

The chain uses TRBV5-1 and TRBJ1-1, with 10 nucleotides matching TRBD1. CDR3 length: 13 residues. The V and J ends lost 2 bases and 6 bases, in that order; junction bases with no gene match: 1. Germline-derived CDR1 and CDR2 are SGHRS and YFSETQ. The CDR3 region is CASSLDRGPEAFF. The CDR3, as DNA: TGCGCCAGCAGCTTAGACAGGGGGCCTGAAGCTTTCTTT.

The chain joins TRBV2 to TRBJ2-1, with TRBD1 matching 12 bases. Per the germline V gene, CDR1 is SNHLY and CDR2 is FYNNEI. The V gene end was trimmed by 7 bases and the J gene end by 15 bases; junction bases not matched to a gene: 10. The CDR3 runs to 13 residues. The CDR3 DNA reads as TGTGCCAGCATCCCGGGCCGGGACAGGGGGCTGTTCTTC. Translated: CASIPGRDRGLFF.

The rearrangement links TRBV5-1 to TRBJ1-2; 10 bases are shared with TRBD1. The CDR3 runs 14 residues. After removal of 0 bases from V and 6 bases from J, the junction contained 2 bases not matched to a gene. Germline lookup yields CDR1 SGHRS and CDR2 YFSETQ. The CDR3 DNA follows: TGCGCCAGCAGCTTGGCCGGACAGGGGGATGGCTACACCTTC. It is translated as CASSLAGQGDGYTF.